The T cell receptor (beta chain) under discussion was sequenced for a study of T-cell reconstitution after alpha-beta-depleted transplantation in children. This CDR3 contains 16 residues. V shed 3 bases, J shed 3 bases, and the junction held 7 bases outside the gene matches. CDR1 is SGHAT, CDR2 FQNNGV, per germline. The library targeted TCRbeta and was prepared with unique molecular identifiers. TCRdb re-derived calls from the PCR reads in MiXCR, one entry per CDR3 protein. The sample carries approximately 590,000 distinct CDR3 sequences, roughly 10% recorded once. Sequences were derived from PBMCs from the stem cell graft donor, sampled from the stem cell graft. This TCR was sampled from a human donor who donated a stem cell graft to a child with acute myeloid leukemia. The V and J genes are TRBV11-2 and TRBJ2-5; TRBD1 aligns across 10 bases. This CDR3 reads CASSFRDRGAKETQYF. In DNA form, the CDR3 reads TGTGCCAGCAGCTTCCGGGACAGGGGAGCAAAAGAGACCCAGTACTTC.